What follows describes a single T cell receptor beta chain. V trimming: 5 bases; J trimming: 5 bases; junction bases outside the gene matches: 3. CDR1 is SGHTA, CDR2 FQGNSA, per germline. The CDR3 is made up of 14 amino acids. This record belongs to a study of Ad26.COV2.S vaccination and SARS-CoV-2 variants. Study at large: Recipients of Ad26.COV2.S got it intramuscularly, once or twice 56 days apart.

The data were produced by immunoSEQ multiplex PCR, yet TCRdb's version contains in-frame clones alone and is incomplete. Of hundreds of thousands of clones listed, roughly nine tenths are singletons. Documented treatment: some 20 received Ad26.COV2.S at low or high dose, single or two shots; about five received placebo; per-sample allocation not given. Collection of samples fell on day 63 after the first vaccine or placebo injection. An Ad26 vector that expressed Wuhan-strain SARS-CoV-2 spike constituted the vaccine. This clonotype was obtained from a person aged 18-65 years who received the Ad26.COV2.S COVID-19 vaccine or a placebo. This sample comprised peripheral blood, obtained in a trial of Ad26.COV2.S vaccine versus placebo. The chain links TRBV7-2 to TRBJ2-5; TRBD1 matches 12 bases. CDR3 nucleotide sequence: TGTGCCAGCAGCCGGGACAGGGGGCGCGAGACCCAGTACTTC. As protein: CASSRDRGRETQYF.